These T cell receptor beta chains were read from a single sample in a study of T cell responses to AZD1222 COVID-19 vaccine. Here immunoSEQ multiplex PCR was the method, and the copy in TCRdb shows in-frame clones only, minus some. The sample has 130,000 to 150,000 clones, just over 90% seen once. The sample consisted of peripheral blood, taken on day 0 of AZD1222 vaccination. The receptors shown here come from an adult in good health. The CDR3 runs from the conserved cysteine through the conserved F or W. D genes are given only for firm matches. Clone sizes are given selectively: once, few, many, or a class where the clone is expanded.

v_call	d_call	j_call	clone_size	cdr3_aa	cdr3_nt
TRBV7-2	.	TRBJ1-2	.	CASSLVGGYGYTF	TGTGCCAGCAGCTTAGTAGGGGGCTATGGCTACACCTTC
TRBV19	.	TRBJ2-2	.	CASIQTGELFF	TGTGCCAGTATCCAAACCGGGGAGCTGTTTTTT
TRBV10-1	.	TRBJ2-1	.	CASRQGNEQFF	TGCGCCAGCAGACAGGGAAATGAGCAGTTCTTC
TRBV5-1	.	TRBJ2-1	.	CASSNGVGLQGHEQFF	TGCGCCAGCAGCAATGGGGTCGGACTTCAAGGCCATGAGCAGTTCTTC
TRBV13	.	TRBJ1-1	.	CASRRPLDTEAFF	TGTGCCAGCAGAAGACCGTTGGACACTGAAGCTTTCTTT
TRBV7-2	.	TRBJ1-3	.	CASSLQGTGNTIYF	TGTGCCAGCAGCCTCCAGGGTACTGGAAACACCATATATTTT
TRBV20-1	.	TRBJ2-5	.	CSARSAATQYF	TGCAGTGCTAGATCCGCGGCGACCCAGTACTTC
TRBV21-1	.	TRBJ2-1	once	CATGIVSGGQPYNEQFF	TGTGCCACCGGCATAGTAAGTGGGGGTCAGCCCTACAATGAGCAGTTCTTC
TRBV27	.	TRBJ1-3	.	CASSFGTGNTIYF	TGTGCCAGCAGTTTCGGAACTGGAAACACCATATATTTT
TRBV6-4	.	TRBJ1-5	.	CASSSHSNQPQHF	TGTGCCAGCAGCAGCCATAGCAATCAGCCCCAGCATTTT
TRBV30	TRBD1	TRBJ1-4	.	CAWSKGQGGEKLFF	TGTGCCTGGAGTAAGGGACAGGGCGGTGAAAAACTGTTTTTT
TRBV4-3	TRBD2	TRBJ2-7	.	CASSQGLELAGEQYF	TGCGCCAGCAGCCAAGGCCTTGAACTAGCGGGCGAGCAGTACTTC
TRBV3-1/TRBV3-2	.	TRBJ2-7	.	CASSQEPNRGYEQYF	TGTGCCAGCAGCCAAGAACCGAACCGCGGCTACGAGCAGTACTTC
TRBV19	TRBD2	TRBJ2-3	once	CASRTSGPGTDTQYF	TGTGCCAGTCGGACTAGCGGGCCCGGCACAGATACGCAGTATTTT
TRBV24-1	TRBD2	TRBJ2-3	.	CATSDLQGLAGNTDTQYF	TGTGCCACCAGTGATTTGCAGGGACTAGCGGGCAACACAGATACGCAGTATTTT
TRBV5-6	.	TRBJ1-4	.	CASSLTYEKLFF	TGTGCCAGCAGCTTAACATATGAAAAACTGTTTTTT
TRBV5-1	.	TRBJ2-1	.	CASSLGRRNPPYNEQFF	TGCGCCAGCAGCTTGGGGCGCAGGAACCCACCCTACAATGAGCAGTTCTTC
TRBV14	.	TRBJ1-2	.	CASSQDRGYGYTF	TGTGCCAGCAGCCAAGACCGGGGCTATGGCTACACCTTC
TRBV5-1	.	TRBJ1-6	.	CASSLEGFSYNSPLHF	TGCGCCAGCAGCTTGGAAGGGTTCTCCTATAATTCACCCCTCCACTTT
TRBV11-1	TRBD2	TRBJ2-1	.	CASSLALREGLNEQFF	TGTGCCAGCAGCTTAGCGCTGCGGGAGGGCCTCAATGAGCAGTTCTTC
TRBV5-6	TRBD1	TRBJ2-7	.	CASSWTGDYEQYF	TGTGCCAGCAGCTGGACAGGGGACTACGAGCAGTACTTC
TRBV7-2	TRBD2	TRBJ2-1	once	CASRTKAGGALGTEQFF	TGTGCCAGCAGGACGAAGGCGGGAGGGGCACTTGGGACTGAGCAGTTCTTC
TRBV6-4	TRBD1	TRBJ2-1	.	CASSEETGGFDEQFF	TGTGCCAGCAGTGAAGAGACAGGGGGGTTCGATGAGCAGTTCTTC
TRBV7-9	TRBD1	TRBJ1-2	.	CASSFGGTGGKYGYTF	TGTGCCAGCAGCTTTGGTGGGACAGGGGGCAAGTATGGCTACACCTTC
TRBV5-1	.	TRBJ1-3	.	CASSIGQGSGNTIYF	TGCGCCAGCAGCATTGGTCAGGGGTCTGGAAACACCATATATTTT
TRBV28	.	TRBJ1-3	.	CASSLPGPLGNTIYF	TGTGCCAGCAGTCTACCCGGGCCTCTGGGAAACACCATATATTTT
TRBV6-5	.	TRBJ2-3	.	CASRGEPGSTDTQYF	TGTGCCAGCAGGGGAGAGCCAGGGAGCACAGATACGCAGTATTTT
TRBV5-1	TRBD2	TRBJ2-2	.	CATTHGGLAGNTGELFF	TGCGCCACCACCCATGGGGGACTAGCGGGGAACACCGGGGAGCTGTTTTTT
TRBV9	TRBD1	TRBJ2-7	.	CASSVAEVRTGPYEQYF	TGTGCCAGCAGCGTAGCCGAAGTGAGGACAGGACCCTACGAGCAGTACTTC
TRBV30	.	TRBJ1-2	.	CAWSVRWDYGYTF	TGTGCCTGGAGTGTGAGGTGGGACTATGGCTACACCTTC
TRBV6-5	TRBD1	TRBJ1-1	.	CASRDTGGTEAFF	TGTGCCAGCAGAGACACAGGGGGCACTGAAGCTTTCTTT
TRBV6-5	TRBD1	TRBJ1-2	.	CASKGGNYGYTF	TGTGCCAGTAAAGGGGGCAACTATGGCTACACCTTC
TRBV5-1	.	TRBJ1-1	.	CASSLETLGEAFF	TGCGCCAGCAGCTTAGAGACCCTGGGAGAAGCTTTCTTT
TRBV5-6	.	TRBJ1-1	.	CASSLGVVTEAFF	TGTGCCAGCAGCTTGGGGGTTGTGACTGAAGCTTTCTTT
TRBV6-5	.	TRBJ1-1	.	CASSYSWNTEAFF	TGTGCCAGCAGTTACTCGTGGAACACTGAAGCTTTCTTT
TRBV6-2/TRBV6-3	TRBD2	TRBJ2-3	.	CASSSGTSVTDTQYF	TGTGCCAGCAGTTCCGGGACTAGCGTCACAGATACGCAGTATTTT
TRBV14	TRBD1	TRBJ1-2	.	CASSQTRGTEQGYTF	TGTGCCAGCAGCCAAACTCGCGGGACAGAGCAGGGCTACACCTTC
TRBV6-5	.	TRBJ1-5	few	CASSPRTAFNQPQHF	TGTGCCAGCAGTCCCCGGACGGCGTTTAATCAGCCCCAGCATTTT
TRBV7-6	TRBD1	TRBJ1-2	.	CASSLGRGRGPTSNYGYTF	TGTGCCAGCAGCTTAGGCAGGGGGCGCGGACCTACTTCTAACTATGGCTACACCTTC
TRBV9	TRBD1	TRBJ1-4	.	CASSGGQGPWEKLFF	TGTGCCAGCAGCGGAGGACAGGGCCCTTGGGAAAAACTGTTTTTT
TRBV10-3	.	TRBJ2-7	.	CAISKSQRGQGTYEQYF	TGTGCCATCTCTAAGTCCCAGAGGGGTCAGGGTACCTACGAGCAGTACTTC
TRBV30	.	TRBJ1-2	.	CAWSEGSQYNYGYTF	TGTGCCTGGAGTGAGGGCAGCCAATATAACTATGGCTACACCTTC
TRBV3-1/TRBV3-2	TRBD1	TRBJ1-1	.	CASSPSDRGGNTEAFF	TGTGCCAGCAGCCCCTCCGACAGGGGTGGGAACACTGAAGCTTTCTTT
TRBV5-6	.	TRBJ1-1	.	CASSHTTGSMNTEAFF	TGTGCCAGCAGCCATACCACGGGATCTATGAACACTGAAGCTTTCTTT
TRBV4-1	.	TRBJ1-1	.	CASSQEAENTEAFF	TGCGCCAGCAGCCAAGAAGCGGAGAACACTGAAGCTTTCTTT
TRBV29-1	TRBD1	TRBJ1-5	once	CSVTYPGQGARQPQHF	TGCAGCGTAACCTATCCGGGACAGGGGGCGCGTCAGCCCCAGCATTTT
TRBV4-1	.	TRBJ2-7	.	CASSQGGTYEQYF	TGCGCCAGCAGCCAAGGGGGGACCTACGAGCAGTACTTC
TRBV12-3/TRBV12-4	.	TRBJ1-5	.	CASSLGDQPQHF	TGTGCCAGCAGTTTAGGGGATCAGCCCCAGCATTTT
TRBV29-1	.	TRBJ1-2	.	CSVEGSNYGYTF	TGCAGCGTTGAAGGCAGTAACTATGGCTACACCTTC
TRBV24-1	TRBD2	TRBJ2-1	once	CATSDPGGGQFF	TGTGCCACCAGTGACCCCGGGGGGGGGCAGTTCTTC
TRBV7-9	TRBD1	TRBJ1-2	.	CASSLDTTGGIPSHYGYTF	TGTGCCAGCAGCTTAGATACAACAGGGGGCATTCCCAGTCACTATGGCTACACCTTC
TRBV29-1	TRBD2	TRBJ2-1	.	CSVAASGNNEQFF	TGCAGCGTTGCGGCTAGCGGCAACAATGAGCAGTTCTTC
TRBV5-6	TRBD2	TRBJ2-2	once	CASSLLAGGQGTGELFF	TGTGCCAGCAGCTTGCTAGCGGGGGGGCAGGGCACCGGGGAGCTGTTTTTT
TRBV2	.	TRBJ2-1	.	CASSSGAMGYNEQFF	TGTGCCAGCAGTTCCGGGGCAATGGGCTACAATGAGCAGTTCTTC
TRBV6-5	.	TRBJ1-5	.	CASSMTGNGNQPQHF	TGTGCCAGCAGTATGACGGGAAACGGTAATCAGCCCCAGCATTTT